What follows describes a single T cell receptor beta chain. The data were obtained in a study of blood T cell repertoires in COVID-19. Study overall: There were acute and convalescent COVID-19 samples, and they came from the United States, Italy and Spain. In each case, the material was cDNA or gDNA derived from T cells, B-cell-depleted T cells, or PBMCs.

As originally analysed: The assay estimated nucleated cells by amplifying reference gene primers. Using immunoSEQ multiplex PCR, the repertoire was profiled, and TCRdb retains in-frame clones only, with some absent. V, J and clone size are those of that table, while D and trimming were read from the DNA. The repertoire includes approximately 120,000 clones, 80% to 95% of them detected once, and approximately 2% sits in the top ten. V lost 5 bases to trimming and J lost 4 bases, with 10 bases between them. The germline V gene has CDR1 MNHEY and CDR2 SMNVEV (reference sequence). The CDR3 consists of 13 residues. Enrollment of patients from Seattle took place during active infection, with longitudinal follow-up.

This chain connects TRBV27 to TRBJ2-3, with a tentative D call TRBD2 (5 bases). Sequencing used peripheral blood. The clonotype comes from a man aged 50 or older with COVID-19, enrolled during active disease. The CDR3, as DNA: TGTGCCAGCAGTCCCCTAGCTTCAGATACGCAGTATTTT. Protein product: CASSPLASDTQYF.